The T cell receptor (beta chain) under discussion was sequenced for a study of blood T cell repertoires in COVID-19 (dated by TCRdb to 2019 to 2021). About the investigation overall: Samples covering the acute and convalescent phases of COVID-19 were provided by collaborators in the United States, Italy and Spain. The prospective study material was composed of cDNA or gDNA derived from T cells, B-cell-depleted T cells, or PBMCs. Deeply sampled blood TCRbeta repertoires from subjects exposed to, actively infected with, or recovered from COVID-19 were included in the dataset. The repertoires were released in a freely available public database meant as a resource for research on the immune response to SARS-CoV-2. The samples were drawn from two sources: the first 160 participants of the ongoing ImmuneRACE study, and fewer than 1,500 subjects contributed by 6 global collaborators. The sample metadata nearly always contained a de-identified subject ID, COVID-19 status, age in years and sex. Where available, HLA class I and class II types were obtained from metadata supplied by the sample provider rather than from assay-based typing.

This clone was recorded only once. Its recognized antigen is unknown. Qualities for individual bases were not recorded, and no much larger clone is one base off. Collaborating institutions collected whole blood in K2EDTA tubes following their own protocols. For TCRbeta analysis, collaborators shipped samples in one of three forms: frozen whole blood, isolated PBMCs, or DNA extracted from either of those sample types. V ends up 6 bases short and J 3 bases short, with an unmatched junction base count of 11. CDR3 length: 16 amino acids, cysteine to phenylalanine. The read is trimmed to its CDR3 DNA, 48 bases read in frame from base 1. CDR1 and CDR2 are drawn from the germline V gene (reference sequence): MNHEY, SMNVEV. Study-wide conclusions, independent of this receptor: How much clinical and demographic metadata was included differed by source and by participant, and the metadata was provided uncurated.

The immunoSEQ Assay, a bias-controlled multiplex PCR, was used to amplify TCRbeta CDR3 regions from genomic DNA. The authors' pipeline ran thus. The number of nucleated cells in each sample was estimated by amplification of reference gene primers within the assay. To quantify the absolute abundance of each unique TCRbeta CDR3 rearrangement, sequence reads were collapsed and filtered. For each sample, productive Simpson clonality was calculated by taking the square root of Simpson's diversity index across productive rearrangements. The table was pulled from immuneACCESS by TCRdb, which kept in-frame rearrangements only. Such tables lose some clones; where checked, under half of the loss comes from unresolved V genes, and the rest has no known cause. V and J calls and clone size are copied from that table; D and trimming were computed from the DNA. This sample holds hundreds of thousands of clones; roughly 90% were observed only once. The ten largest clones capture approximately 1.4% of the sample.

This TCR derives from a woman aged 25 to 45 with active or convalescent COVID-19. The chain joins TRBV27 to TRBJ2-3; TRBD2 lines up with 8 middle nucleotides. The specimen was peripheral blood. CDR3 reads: CASRLTAGVGTDTQYF. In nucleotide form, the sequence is TGTGCCAGCAGACTGACAGCGGGAGTGGGGACAGATACGCAGTATTTT.